Described below is a single T cell receptor beta chain sequence and its context. The antigen this receptor binds is unknown. It has no much larger one-base neighbor in the sample; base qualities were not kept. This specimen belongs to a study of T cells after somatic rescue of genetic block (dated by TCRdb to 2019 to 2021). Regarding the study in general: What the study looked at was long-term robustness, specifically in a T-cell system that came about through somatic rescue of a genetic block in T-cell development.

For CDR1 and CDR2, the germline V gene lists MGHRA and YSYEKL. From its cysteine to its phenylalanine, the CDR3 spans 13 amino acids. Only the CDR3 part of the read is kept: 39 bases, read in frame from the first base. A distance of 11 bases separates the germline ends of V and J, which lose 4 bases and 7 bases respectively. The library was prepared using the immunoSEQ multiplex PCR assay. The table comes from immuneACCESS by way of TCRdb, which keeps in-frame sequences with V and J called. Part of the clones is missing from these tables; in studies checked, under half for an unresolved V gene and the rest for unknown reasons. Within this sample are approximately 71,000 clones, with approximately 90% of them counted one time only. Clones ranked in the top ten supply around 3% of the sample.

This sequence originates from a man aged 35 to 55. Sequenced material: peripheral blood mononuclear cells (PBMCs). The sequence links TRBV4-1 to TRBJ2-1; perhaps TRBD1 is the D gene, with 5 bases matching. The CDR3 loop reads CASSRKQDNEQFF. The DNA sequence is TGCGCCAGCAGCCGAAAACAGGATAATGAGCAGTTCTTC.